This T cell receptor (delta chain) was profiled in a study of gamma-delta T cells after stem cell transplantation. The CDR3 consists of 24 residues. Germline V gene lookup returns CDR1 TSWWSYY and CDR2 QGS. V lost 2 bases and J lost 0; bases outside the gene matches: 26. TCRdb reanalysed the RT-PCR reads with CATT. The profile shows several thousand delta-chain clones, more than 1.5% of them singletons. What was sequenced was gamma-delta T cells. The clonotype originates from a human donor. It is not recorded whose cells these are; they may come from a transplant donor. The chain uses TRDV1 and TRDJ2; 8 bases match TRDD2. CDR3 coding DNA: TGTGCTCTTGGGGAAGGTTTGTCTGGTAGGATACTTCCTACCTACCCCGCTTTGACAGCACAACTCTTCTTT. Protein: CALGEGLSGRILPTYPALTAQLFF.